This TCR beta chain comes out of a study of T cell responses to AZD1222 COVID-19 vaccine. TCRdb's table, derived via immunoSEQ multiplex PCR, lists solely in-frame clones and lacks some. The sample holds about 150,000 clones, around nine tenths seen once. This clone was seen a single time. The receptor was derived from an adult who received the AZD1222 COVID-19 vaccine. Specimen: peripheral blood, collected 28 days after the second AZD1222 dose.

The CDR3 DNA reads as TGTGCCACCAGCCACTCAACCGGGCAGACCGGGGAGCTGTTTTTT. This encodes CATSHSTGQTGELFF. The gene calls are TRBV24-1 and TRBJ2-2; no definite D call. The V end was cut by 7 bases, the J end by 5 bases, with 16 bases between. CDR1 and CDR2 (germline): KGHDR, SFDVKD. The CDR3 has 15 amino acids.